A single sample is the source of the 15 T cell receptor beta chains below, sequenced in a study of shared clonotypes between healthy human individuals. Profiling relied on immunoSEQ multiplex PCR, and the TCRdb table lists in-frame clones only, not all of them. The table includes fewer than 350,000 clones, around 90% detected once. The sample was memory CD8+ T cells sorted from blood. Specified subset: CD45RO+ cells pooled with CCR7-negative TemRA cells. All receptors come from a man between 18 and 29 years old in good health.

The CDR3 region is CASSLRAPGTGGAEQYF. CDR3 DNA: TGTGCCAGCAGTTTAAGGGCCCCTGGGACAGGGGGAGCAGAGCAGTACTTC. The chain has TRBV28 and TRBJ2-7; 11 positions agree with TRBD1. J was trimmed by 7 bases and V by 2 bases; bases with no gene match: 13. CDR1 is MDHEN and CDR2 is SYDVKM in the germline V gene. CDR3 size: 17 residues.

This rearrangement joins TRBV30 to TRBJ2-7; D might be TRBD2 (5 bases). CDR1 is GTSNPN and CDR2 is SVGIG in the germline V gene (reference sequence). V lost 8 bases, J lost 6 bases, and 5 bases lay in between. CDR3 length equals 8 residues. This CDR3 is CAAGEQYF. CDR3 nucleotides: TGTGCCGCGGGCGAGCAGTACTTC.

The chain recombines TRBV18 with TRBJ2-2, with TRBD2 matching 11 bases. With 4 bases clipped from V and 0 bases from J, the junction kept 7 bases outside the gene matches. Germline CDR1 reads KGHSH; CDR2 reads LQKENI. The CDR3 sequence is 18 residues long. Here the CDR3 DNA reads TGTGCCAGCTCACTACGGACTAGCGGGCGCGCGAACACCGGGGAGCTGTTTTTT. It is translated as CASSLRTSGRANTGELFF.

The chain recombines TRBV11-2 with TRBJ2-3; D ambiguous. There are 16 residues in the CDR3. With 5 bases removed from V and 3 bases from J, the gap between germline ends came to 18 bases. Germline CDR1 reads SGHAT; CDR2 reads FQNNGV. The CDR3 DNA is TGTGCCAGCAGCCCCCCCTGGGGATTAGGGACAGATACGCAGTATTTT. Translated: CASSPPWGLGTDTQYF.

This clone was recorded only once. The V and J genes are TRBV6-6 and TRBJ2-7; D perhaps matches TRBD2 (5 bases). The CDR3 covers 14 residues. V lost 3 bases and J lost 4, with 13 bases in between. Per germline, CDR1 MNHNY and CDR2 SVGAGI (reference sequence). In DNA, the CDR3 is TGTGCCAGCAGTTATAACCGGGAAGGTTACGAGCAGTACTTC. Translating gives CASSYNREGYEQYF.

A few counts support this clone. This chain uses TRBV10-2 with TRBJ2-3; D is uncertain. V lost 4 bases to trimming and J lost 4 bases, with 9 bases between them. The CDR3 extends over 13 amino acids. Germline V gene sequence: CDR1 WSHSY, CDR2 SAAADI. The CDR3 DNA sequence: TGCGCCAGCAGTGTTGGTCGGGCAGATACGCAGTATTTT. It specifies CASSVGRADTQYF.

This clone is a singleton in its sample. Other DNA variants within this sample encode the same CDR3. The V call is TRBV7-9, the J call TRBJ1-2, with unresolved D. Germline V gene data show CDR1 as SEHNR and CDR2 as FQNEAQ (reference sequence). The V end lost 3 bases, the J end lost 0 bases, and 5 bases lay between the germline ends. This CDR3 has 13 amino acids. The CDR3 is CASSFGTNYGYTF. The CDR3 nucleotides read TGTGCCAGCAGCTTTGGGACTAACTATGGCTACACCTTC.

The rearrangement uses TRBV6-5 and TRBJ2-2; D is ambiguous. CDR1 is MNHEY, CDR2 SVGAGI, per germline. V gave up 2 bases and J gave up 3 bases, with 7 bases separating them. This CDR3 has 14 amino acids. The CDR3 DNA is TGTGCCAGCAGTTACGGTGGAGACACCGGGGAGCTGTTTTTT. This encodes CASSYGGDTGELFF.

Remarks on this clone: At the DNA level, this CDR3 is encoded by other sequences in the same sample as well. This sequence joins TRBV7-9 and TRBJ2-1; possible D gene TRBD1, 6 bases. Trimming cost V 5 bases and J 4 bases, with 9 bases left between them. Per the germline V gene, CDR1 is SEHNR and CDR2 is FQNEAQ (reference sequence). This CDR3 region has 13 residues. The CDR3 DNA is TGTGCCAGCAGCCTGGACAGTTACAATGAGCAGTTCTTC. It is translated as CASSLDSYNEQFF.

This chain joins TRBV25-1 and TRBJ2-5, with D unresolved. Trimming cost V 4 bases and J 0 bases, with 6 bases left between them. Germline loops: CDR1 MGHDK, CDR2 SYGVNS. This CDR3 spans 13 amino acids. The CDR3 DNA sequence: TGTGCCAGCAGTGCAGCGTACCAAGAGACCCAGTACTTC. Residues: CASSAAYQETQYF.

CDR3 sequence reads: CASSEMEEPLREGYTF. As DNA, the CDR3 is TGTGCCAGCAGTGAAATGGAGGAACCCTTAAGGGAAGGCTACACCTTC. The V gene is TRBV2, the J gene TRBJ1-2; D is unresolved. V was trimmed by 2 bases and J by 8 bases, leaving 21 bases between them. Germline V gene data show CDR1 as SNHLY and CDR2 as FYNNEI. This CDR3 region has 16 residues. Together with reference TRBV2 and TRBJ1-2, the CDR3 gives the full variable domain: EPEVTQTPSHQVTQMGQEVILRCVPISNHLYFYWYRQILGQKVEFLVSFYNNEISEKSEIFDDQFSVERPDGSNFTLKIRSTKLEDSAMYFCASSEMEEPLREGYTFGSGTRLTVV.

J is TRBJ1-2 and V is TRBV7-9; 8 nucleotides agree with TRBD1. J lost 6 bases, V lost 5 bases, and 11 bases had no gene match. The V gene's germline CDR1 is SEHNR and CDR2 FQNEAQ (reference sequence). The CDR3 is made up of 15 amino acids. The CDR3 coding sequence is TGTGCCAGCAGCCCTAGCAGGACAGGGCAGGATGGCTACACCTTC. Amino acids: CASSPSRTGQDGYTF.

The rearrangement links TRBV10-2 to TRBJ1-1; D possibly corresponds to TRBD1 (6 bases). The V and J ends lost 5 bases and 5 bases respectively, with 9 bases between them. The CDR3 covers 12 residues. Germline V lookup: CDR1 WSHSY, CDR2 SAAADI. The CDR3 is CASSSQGTEAFF. The CDR3 nucleotides read TGCGCCAGCAGTTCTCAGGGGACTGAAGCTTTCTTT.

The chain is built from TRBV7-8 and TRBJ2-2, with 9 bases identical to TRBD1. There are 17 residues in the CDR3. V trimming: 5 bases; J trimming: 3 bases; junction bases outside the gene matches: 10. CDR1 is SGHVS and CDR2 is FQNEAQ in the germline V gene. The CDR3 DNA follows: TGTGCCAGCAGCGTAGTGGGAGGGACAGGGTACACCGGGGAGCTGTTTTTT. Protein product: CASSVVGGTGYTGELFF. Full variable domain (outside the CDR3, taken from reference TRBV7-8 and TRBJ2-2): GAGVSQSPRYKVAKRGQDVALRCDPISGHVSLFWYQQALGQGPEFLTYFQNEAQLDKSGLPSDRFFAERPEGSVSTLKIQRTQQEDSAVYLCASSVVGGTGYTGELFFGEGSRLTVL.

This chain connects TRBV20-1 to TRBJ1-2; D gene uncertain. The CDR3 spans 11 residues. Germline CDR1 DFQATT, CDR2 SNEGSKA (reference sequence). The V and J ends lost 6 bases and 3 bases respectively, with 8 bases between them. CDR3 loop: CSARADYGYTF. The CDR3 DNA reads TGCAGTGCACGCGCGGACTATGGCTACACCTTC.